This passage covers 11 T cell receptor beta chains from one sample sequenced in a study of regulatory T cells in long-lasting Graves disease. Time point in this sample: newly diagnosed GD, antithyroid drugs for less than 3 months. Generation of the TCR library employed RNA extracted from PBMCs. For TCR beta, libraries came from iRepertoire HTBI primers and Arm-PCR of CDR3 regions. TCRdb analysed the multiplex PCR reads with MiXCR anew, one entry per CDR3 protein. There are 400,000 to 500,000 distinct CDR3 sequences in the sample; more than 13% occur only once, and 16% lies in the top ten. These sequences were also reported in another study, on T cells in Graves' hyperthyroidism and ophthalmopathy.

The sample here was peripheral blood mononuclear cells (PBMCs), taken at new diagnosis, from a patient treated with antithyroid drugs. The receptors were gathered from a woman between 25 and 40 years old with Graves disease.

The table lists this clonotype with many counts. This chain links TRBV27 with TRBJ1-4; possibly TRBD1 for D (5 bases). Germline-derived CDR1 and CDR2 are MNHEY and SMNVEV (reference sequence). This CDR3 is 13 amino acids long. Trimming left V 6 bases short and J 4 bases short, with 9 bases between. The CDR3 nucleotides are TGTGCCAGCAGCTTAAGGGGTAATGAAAAACTGTTTTTT. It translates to CASSLRGNEKLFF.

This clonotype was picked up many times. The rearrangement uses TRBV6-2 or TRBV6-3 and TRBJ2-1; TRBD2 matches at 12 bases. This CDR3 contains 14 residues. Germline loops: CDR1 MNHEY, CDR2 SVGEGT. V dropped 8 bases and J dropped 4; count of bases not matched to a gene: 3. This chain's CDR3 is CASRTSGIYNEQFF. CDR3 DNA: TGTGCCAGCCGGACTAGCGGGATATACAATGAGCAGTTCTTC.

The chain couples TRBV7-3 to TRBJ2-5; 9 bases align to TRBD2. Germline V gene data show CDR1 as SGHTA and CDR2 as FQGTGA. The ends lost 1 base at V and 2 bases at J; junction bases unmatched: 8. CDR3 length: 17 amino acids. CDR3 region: CASSLNLPAGGQETQYF. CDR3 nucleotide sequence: TGTGCCAGCAGCTTAAATTTGCCAGCGGGAGGACAAGAGACCCAGTACTTC. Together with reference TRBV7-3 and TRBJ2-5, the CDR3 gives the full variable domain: GAGVSQTPSNKVTEKGKYVELRCDPISGHTALYWYRQSLGQGPEFLIYFQGTGAADDSGLPNDRFFAVRPEGSVSTLKIQRTERGDSAVYLCASSLNLPAGGQETQYFGPGTRLLVL.

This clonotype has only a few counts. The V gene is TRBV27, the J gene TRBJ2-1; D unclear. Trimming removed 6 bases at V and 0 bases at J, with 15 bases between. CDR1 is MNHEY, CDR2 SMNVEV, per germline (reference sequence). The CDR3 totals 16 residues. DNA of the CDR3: TGTGCCAGCAGGAGTCGCGGACCAAGCTCCTACAATGAGCAGTTCTTC. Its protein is CASRSRGPSSYNEQFF.

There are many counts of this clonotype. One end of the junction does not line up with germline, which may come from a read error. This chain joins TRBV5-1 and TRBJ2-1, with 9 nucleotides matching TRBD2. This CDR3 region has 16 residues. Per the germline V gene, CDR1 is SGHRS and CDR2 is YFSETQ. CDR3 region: CASSLGGRASYNEQFF. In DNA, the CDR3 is TGTGCCAGCAGCTTGGGCGGGAGGGCCTCCTACAATGAGCAGTTCTTC.

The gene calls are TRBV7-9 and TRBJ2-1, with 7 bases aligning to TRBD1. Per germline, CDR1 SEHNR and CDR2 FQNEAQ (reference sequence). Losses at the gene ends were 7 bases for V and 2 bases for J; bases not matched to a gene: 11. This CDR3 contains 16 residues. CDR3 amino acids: CASIVEGTEPYNEQFF. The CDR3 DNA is TGTGCCAGCATCGTCGAGGGGACAGAACCCTACAATGAGCAGTTCTTC. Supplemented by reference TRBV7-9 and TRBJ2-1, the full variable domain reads DTGVSQNPRHKITKRGQNVTFRCDPISEHNRLYWYRQTLGQGPEFLTYFQNEAQLEKSRLLSDRFSAERPKGSFSTLEIQRTEQGDSAMYLCASIVEGTEPYNEQFFGPGTRLTVL.

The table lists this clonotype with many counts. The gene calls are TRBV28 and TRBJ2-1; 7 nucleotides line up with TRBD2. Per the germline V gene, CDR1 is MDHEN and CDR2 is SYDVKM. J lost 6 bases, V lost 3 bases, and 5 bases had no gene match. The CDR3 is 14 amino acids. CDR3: CASSFRGSSNEQFF. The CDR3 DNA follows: TGTGCCAGCAGTTTCCGCGGGAGTAGCAATGAGCAGTTCTTC. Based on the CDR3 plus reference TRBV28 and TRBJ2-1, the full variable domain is DVKVTQSSRYLVKRTGEKVFLECVQDMDHENMFWYRQDPGLGLRLIYFSYDVKMKEKGDIPEGYSVSREKKERFSLILESASTNQTSMYLCASSFRGSSNEQFFGPGTRLTVL.

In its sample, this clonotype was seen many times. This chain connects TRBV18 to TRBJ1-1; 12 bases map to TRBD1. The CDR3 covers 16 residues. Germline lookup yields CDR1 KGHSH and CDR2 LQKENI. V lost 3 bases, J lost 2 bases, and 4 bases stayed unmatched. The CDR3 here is CASSPGTGGFNTEAFF. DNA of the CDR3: TGTGCCAGCTCACCGGGGACAGGGGGCTTCAACACTGAAGCTTTCTTT.

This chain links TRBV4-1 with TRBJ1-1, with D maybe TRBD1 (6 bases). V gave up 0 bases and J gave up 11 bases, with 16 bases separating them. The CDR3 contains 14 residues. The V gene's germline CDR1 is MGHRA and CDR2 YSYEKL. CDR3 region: CASSQEEYRAYAFF. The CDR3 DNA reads TGCGCCAGCAGCCAAGAGGAGTACAGGGCGTACGCTTTCTTT.

CDR3 loop: CASTPGDTGWFYGYTF. The CDR3 region has the DNA TGCGCCAGTACCCCTGGGGATACAGGGTGGTTCTATGGCTACACCTTC. V and J are TRBV4-1 and TRBJ1-2, with D tentatively TRBD1 (6 bases). This CDR3 is built from 16 residues. Between the trimmed V and J ends, which lost 9 bases and 4 bases, there was a span of 24 bases. In germline, CDR1 is MGHRA, CDR2 YSYEKL.

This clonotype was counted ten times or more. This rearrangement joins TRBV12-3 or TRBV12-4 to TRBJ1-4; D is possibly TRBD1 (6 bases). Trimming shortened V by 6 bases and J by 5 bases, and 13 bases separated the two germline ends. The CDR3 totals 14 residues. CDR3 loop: CASRPLGTNEKLFF. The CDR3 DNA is TGTGCCAGCAGACCGCTTGGGACAAATGAAAAACTGTTTTTT.